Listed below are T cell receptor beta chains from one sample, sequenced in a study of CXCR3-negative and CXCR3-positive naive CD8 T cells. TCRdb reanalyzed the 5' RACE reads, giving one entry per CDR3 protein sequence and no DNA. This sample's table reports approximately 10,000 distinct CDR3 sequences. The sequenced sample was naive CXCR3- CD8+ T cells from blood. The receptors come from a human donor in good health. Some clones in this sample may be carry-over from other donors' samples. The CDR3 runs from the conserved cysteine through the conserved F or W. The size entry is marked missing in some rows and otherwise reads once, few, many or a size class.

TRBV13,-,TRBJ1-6,CASSSRDSRYNSPLHF
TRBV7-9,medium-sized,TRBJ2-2,CASSLGLVDTGELFF
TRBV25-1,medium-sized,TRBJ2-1,CASSEDGWTGRDNEQFF
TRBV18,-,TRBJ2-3,CASSPRSLAETDTQYF
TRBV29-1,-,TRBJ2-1,CSVEGVLNEQFF
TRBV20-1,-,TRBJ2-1,CSARGTSDSHEQFF
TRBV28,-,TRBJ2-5,CASKAVVQETQYF
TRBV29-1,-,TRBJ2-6,CSVSDCFVLTF
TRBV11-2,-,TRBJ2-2,CASSLWTGEFGELFF
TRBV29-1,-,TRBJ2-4,CSAFGEKTTQYF
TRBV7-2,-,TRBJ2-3,CASSLDRDLRTVTQYF
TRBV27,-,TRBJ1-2,CASSLGTGANYGYTF
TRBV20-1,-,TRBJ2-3,CSAQPGLAGDYTDTQYF
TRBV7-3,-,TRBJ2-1,CASSLGGANEQFF
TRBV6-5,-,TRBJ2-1,CASSYGSLGYNEQFF
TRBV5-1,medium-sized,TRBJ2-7,CASSGGTGSGYEQYF
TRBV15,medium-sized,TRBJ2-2,CATSHTRGVGELFF
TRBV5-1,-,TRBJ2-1,CASSFSGTSGEGRHNEQFF
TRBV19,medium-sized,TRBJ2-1,CASSAGLAGYNEQFF
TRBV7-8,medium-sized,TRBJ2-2,CASSFGGNTGELFF
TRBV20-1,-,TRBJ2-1,CSARVGLAGTHNEQFF